A single sample gave rise to the 11 T cell receptor beta chains below, sequenced in a study of beta chain features in type 1 diabetes. Reverse transcription of all isolated RNA meant that expressed TCRB transcripts were sequenced. The repertoire was sequenced with immunoSEQ multiplex PCR; TCRdb's copy has only in-frame clones and lacks some. Found here are fewer than 900,000 clones, about a sixth of them singletons; the top ten hold 0.02% to 0.025%. The sequenced sample was naive CD4+ T cells from blood. The receptors were gathered from a young woman in good health.

About this clone itself: This sample also contains other DNA sequences that code for the same CDR3. The chain recombines TRBV6-5 with TRBJ2-1; D gene uncertain. The CDR3 totals 11 residues. Germline assignment: CDR1 MNHEY and CDR2 SVGAGI. The germline V and J ends were trimmed by 1 base and 10 bases, with 5 bases remaining between them. CDR3 DNA: TGTGCCAGCAGTTACTTAAGGGAGCAGTTCTTC. Encoded protein: CASSYLREQFF.

This clone has only a few counts. This chain links TRBV29-1 with TRBJ1-2; weak D call: TRBD1 (6 bases). Looked up from germline, CDR1 is SQVTM and CDR2 is ANQGSEA. The CDR3 runs 11 residues. Deletions cut 5 bases from V and 7 bases from J, with 11 bases between. CDR3 loop: CSVSRGAGYTF. The CDR3, as DNA: TGCAGCGTTTCCAGGGGAGCTGGCTACACCTTC.

This clone has more than one count but fewer than ten. This rearrangement joins TRBV28 to TRBJ2-2; D possibly uses TRBD1 or TRBD2 (5 bases each). The germline gives CDR1 MDHEN, CDR2 SYDVKM. This CDR3 comprises 14 residues. V was pared by 6 bases and J by 2 bases, with 10 bases between. The DNA for the CDR3 is TGTGCCAGCAGCCCGGGACGAAACACCGGGGAGCTGTTTTTT. Translating it yields CASSPGRNTGELFF. The whole variable domain, remainder taken from reference TRBV28 and TRBJ2-2, is DVKVTQSSRYLVKRTGEKVFLECVQDMDHENMFWYRQDPGLGLRLIYFSYDVKMKEKGDIPEGYSVSREKKERFSLILESASTNQTSMYLCASSPGRNTGELFFGEGSRLTVL.

This clone has a handful of counts. This chain connects TRBV18 to TRBJ2-7; D may match TRBD1 or TRBD2 (5 bases each). Germline assignment: CDR1 KGHSH and CDR2 LQKENI. Trimming removed 2 bases from V and 0 bases from J, with 11 bases in between. The CDR3 spans 15 residues. The DNA for the CDR3 is TGTGCCAGCTCACCATCGGGGACGATCTCCTACGAGCAGTACTTC. Translation gives CASSPSGTISYEQYF.

This clone has a handful of counts. This chain connects TRBV7-2 to TRBJ2-5; the D is unclear. This CDR3 spans 13 amino acids. The V gene lost 3 bases and the J gene lost 5 bases, with 10 bases spanning the gap. Germline assignment: CDR1 SGHTA and CDR2 FQGNSA. The CDR3 is CASSFGFRETQYF. In nucleotides, the CDR3 is TGTGCCAGCAGCTTCGGCTTTCGGGAGACCCAGTACTTC.

This chain joins TRBV4-2 and TRBJ2-5; 9 bases match TRBD1. The DNA end favors TRBJ2-7, so the J call may be wrong. Germline values: CDR1 LGHNA, CDR2 YNFKEQ. The CDR3 runs to 15 residues. The CDR3 loop reads CASSQEGQGRNEQYF. DNA of the CDR3: TGTGCCAGCAGCCAAGAGGGACAGGGTAGGAACGAGCAGTACTTC.

The chain employs TRBV7-7 and TRBJ2-5, with D tentatively TRBD2 (6 bases). Germline CDR1 is SSHAT and CDR2 is FNYEAQ (reference sequence). The CDR3 consists of 14 residues. CDR3 in amino acids: CASGLITAQETQYF. The CDR3 nucleotides read TGTGCTAGCGGCTTAATTACAGCCCAAGAGACCCAGTACTTC. The whole variable domain, filled in from reference TRBV7-7 and TRBJ2-5, reads GAGVSQSPRYKVTKRGQDVTLRCDPISSHATLYWYQQALGQGPEFLTYFNYEAQPDKSGLPSDRFSAERPEGSISTLTIQRTEQRDSAMYRCASGLITAQETQYFGPGTRLLVL.

The J gene is TRBJ1-2, the V gene TRBV27; D remains ambiguous. The CDR3 spans 13 residues. Germline CDR1 is MNHEY and CDR2 is SMNVEV (reference sequence). V lost 6 bases and J 2 bases, leaving 10 bases between the germline ends. CDR3 protein: CASSFRWNYGYTF. For the CDR3, the DNA is TGTGCCAGCAGCTTTAGGTGGAACTATGGCTACACCTTC.

The CDR3 loop is CASSSGAGAAYEQYF. The CDR3 nucleotides read TGTGCCAGCAGTTCCGGAGCGGGAGCCGCCTACGAGCAGTACTTC. The rearrangement links TRBV28 to TRBJ2-7; TRBD2 matches at 8 bases. Trimming took 4 bases from V and 2 from J; bases not matched to a gene: 7. The CDR3 totals 15 residues. CDR1 and CDR2 (germline): MDHEN, SYDVKM. The whole variable domain, remainder taken from reference TRBV28 and TRBJ2-7, is DVKVTQSSRYLVKRTGEKVFLECVQDMDHENMFWYRQDPGLGLRLIYFSYDVKMKEKGDIPEGYSVSREKKERFSLILESASTNQTSMYLCASSSGAGAAYEQYFGPGTRLTVT.

In its sample, this clone was seen a few times. The J gene is TRBJ2-2, the V gene TRBV15, with TRBD1 as a possible D gene (5 bases). Germline V CDR1 and CDR2: LNHNV, YYDKDF (reference sequence). V was clipped by 6 bases and J by 7 bases, with 18 bases between them. There are 15 residues in the CDR3. Here the CDR3 DNA reads TGTGCCACCAGGCTCACCTTAGGGGCAAACGGGGAGCTGTTTTTT. Protein sequence: CATRLTLGANGELFF. Complete variable domain (other parts from reference TRBV15 and TRBJ2-2): DAMVIQNPRYQVTQFGKPVTLSCSQTLNHNVMYWYQQKSSQAPKLLFHYYDKDFNNEADTPDNFQSRRPNTSFCFLDIRSPGLGDTAMYLCATRLTLGANGELFFGEGSRLTVL.

The V call is TRBV7-9, the J call TRBJ1-2, with no clear D. The V end was cut by 1 base, the J end by 7 bases, with 7 bases between. CDR1 and CDR2 from the germline V gene are SEHNR and FQNEAQ (reference sequence). The CDR3 is 12 amino acids. The CDR3 nucleotides read TGTGCCAGCAGCTTAGGGGAATCTGGCTACACCTTC. This encodes CASSLGESGYTF.